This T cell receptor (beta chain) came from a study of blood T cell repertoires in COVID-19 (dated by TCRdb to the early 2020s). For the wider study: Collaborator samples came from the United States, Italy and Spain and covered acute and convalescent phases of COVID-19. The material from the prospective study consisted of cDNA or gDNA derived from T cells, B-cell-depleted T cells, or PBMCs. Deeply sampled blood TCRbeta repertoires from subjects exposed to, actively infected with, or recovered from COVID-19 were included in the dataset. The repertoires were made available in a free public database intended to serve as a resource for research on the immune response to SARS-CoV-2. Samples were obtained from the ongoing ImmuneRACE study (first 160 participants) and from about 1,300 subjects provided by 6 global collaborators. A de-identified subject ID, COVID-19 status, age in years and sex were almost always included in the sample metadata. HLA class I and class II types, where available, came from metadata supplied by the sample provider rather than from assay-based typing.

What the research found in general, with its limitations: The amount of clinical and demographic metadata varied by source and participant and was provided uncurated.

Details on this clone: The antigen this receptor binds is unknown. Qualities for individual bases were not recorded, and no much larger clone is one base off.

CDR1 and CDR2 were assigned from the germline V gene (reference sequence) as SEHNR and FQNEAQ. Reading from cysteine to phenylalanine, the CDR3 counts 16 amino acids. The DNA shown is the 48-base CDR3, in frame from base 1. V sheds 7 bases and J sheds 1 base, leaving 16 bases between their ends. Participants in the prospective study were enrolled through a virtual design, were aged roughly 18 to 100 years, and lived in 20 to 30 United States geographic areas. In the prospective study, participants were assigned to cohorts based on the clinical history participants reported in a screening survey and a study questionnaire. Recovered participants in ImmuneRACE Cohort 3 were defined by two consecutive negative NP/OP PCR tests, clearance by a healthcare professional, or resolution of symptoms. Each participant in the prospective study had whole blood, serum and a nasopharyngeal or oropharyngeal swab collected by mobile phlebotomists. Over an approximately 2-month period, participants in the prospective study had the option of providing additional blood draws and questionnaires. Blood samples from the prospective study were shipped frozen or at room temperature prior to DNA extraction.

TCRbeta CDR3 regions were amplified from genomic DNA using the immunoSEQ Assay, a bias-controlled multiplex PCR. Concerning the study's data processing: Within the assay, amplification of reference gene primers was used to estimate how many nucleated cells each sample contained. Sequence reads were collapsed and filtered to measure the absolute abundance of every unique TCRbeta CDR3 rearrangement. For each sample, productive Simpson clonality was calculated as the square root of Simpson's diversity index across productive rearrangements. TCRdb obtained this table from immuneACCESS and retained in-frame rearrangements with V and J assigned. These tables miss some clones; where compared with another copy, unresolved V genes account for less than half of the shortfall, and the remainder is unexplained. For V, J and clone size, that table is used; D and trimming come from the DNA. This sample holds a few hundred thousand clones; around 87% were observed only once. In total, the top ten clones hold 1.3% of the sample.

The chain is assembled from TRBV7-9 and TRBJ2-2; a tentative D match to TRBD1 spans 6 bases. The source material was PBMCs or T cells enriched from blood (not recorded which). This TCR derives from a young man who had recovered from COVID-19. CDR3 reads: CASKAPGHQNTGELFF. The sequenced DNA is TGTGCCAGCAAAGCCCCGGGACACCAGAACACCGGGGAGCTGTTTTTT.